The next 2 T cell receptor beta chains were all read from a single sample in a study of T cell responses to AZD1222 COVID-19 vaccine. TCRdb keeps only in-frame clones here, not all; method: immunoSEQ multiplex PCR. The table shows about 120,000 clones, with approximately 87% occurring only once. The specimen comprised peripheral blood, sampled on day 0 of AZD1222 vaccination. Receptors were obtained from an adult in good health.

This sequence joins TRBV18 and TRBJ2-4; TRBD1 aligns across 8 bases. Germline assignment: CDR1 KGHSH and CDR2 LQKENI. The length of the CDR3 is 18 residues. V was pared by 2 bases and J by 8 bases, with 17 bases of the junction left unmatched. The CDR3 DNA reads as TGTGCCAGCTCACCAGTGGCGAGACAGGGGTCGTGGGGGGACATTCAGTACTTC. Encoded protein: CASSPVARQGSWGDIQYF.

The rearrangement links TRBV12-3 or TRBV12-4 to TRBJ2-1, with D possibly TRBD1 on 5 matching bases. The CDR3 totals 13 residues. V was pared by 3 bases and J by 7 bases, with 10 bases between. CDR3 DNA sequence: TGTGCCAGCAGTTTCAACAGGTGGAATGAGCAGTTCTTC. It is translated as CASSFNRWNEQFF.